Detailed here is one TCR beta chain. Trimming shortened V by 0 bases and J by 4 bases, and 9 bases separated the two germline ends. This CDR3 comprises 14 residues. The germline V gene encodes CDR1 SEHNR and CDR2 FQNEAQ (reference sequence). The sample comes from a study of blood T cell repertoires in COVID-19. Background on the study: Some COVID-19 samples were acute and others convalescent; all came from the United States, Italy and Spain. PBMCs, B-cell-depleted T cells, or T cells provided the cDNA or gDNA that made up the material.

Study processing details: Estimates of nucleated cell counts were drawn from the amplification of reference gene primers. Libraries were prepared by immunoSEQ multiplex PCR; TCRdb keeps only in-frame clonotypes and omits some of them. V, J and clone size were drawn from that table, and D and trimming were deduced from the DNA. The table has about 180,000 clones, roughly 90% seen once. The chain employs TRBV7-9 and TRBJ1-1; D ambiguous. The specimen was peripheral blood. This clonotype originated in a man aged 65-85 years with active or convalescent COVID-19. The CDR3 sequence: CASSLALGSTEAFF. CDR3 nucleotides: TGTGCCAGCAGCTTAGCGCTGGGGAGCACTGAAGCTTTCTTT.